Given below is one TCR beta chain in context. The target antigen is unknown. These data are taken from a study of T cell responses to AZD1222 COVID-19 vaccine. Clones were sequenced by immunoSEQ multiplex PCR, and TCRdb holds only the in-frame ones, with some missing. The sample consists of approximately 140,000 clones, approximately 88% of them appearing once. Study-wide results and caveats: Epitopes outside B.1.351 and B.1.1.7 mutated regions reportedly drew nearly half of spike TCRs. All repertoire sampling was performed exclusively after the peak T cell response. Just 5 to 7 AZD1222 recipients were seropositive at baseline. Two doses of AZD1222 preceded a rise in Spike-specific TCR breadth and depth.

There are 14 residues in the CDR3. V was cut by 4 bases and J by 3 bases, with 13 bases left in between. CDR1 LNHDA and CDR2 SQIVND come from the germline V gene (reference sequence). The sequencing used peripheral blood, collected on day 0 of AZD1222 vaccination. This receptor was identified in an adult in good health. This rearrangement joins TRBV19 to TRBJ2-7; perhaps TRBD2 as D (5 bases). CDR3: CASSSGLTVYEQYF. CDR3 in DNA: TGTGCCAGTAGTAGCGGACTCACGGTCTACGAGCAGTACTTC.